Listed below are T cell receptor beta chains from one sample, sequenced in a study of OX40 agonist ivuxolimab in advanced cancers. TCRdb's copy holds only in-frame clones and misses some; the assay was immunoSEQ multiplex PCR. Of fewer than 120,000 clones listed, over 85% are singletons. The specimen was CD4+ or CD8+ T cells sorted from blood, collected in a trial of the OX40 agonist ivuxolimab. These receptors all come from an adult with an advanced solid tumor such as melanoma, head and neck, liver or kidney cancer. The CDR3 runs from the conserved cysteine through the conserved F or W. Fields, in order: J gene, V gene, CDR3 protein.

TRBJ2-5 | TRBV7-2 | CASSLEGAGTGSQETQYF
TRBJ2-3 | TRBV30 | CAWSNRTGPSTDTQYF
TRBJ2-1 | TRBV7-3 | CASSSVIGTRSNEQFF
TRBJ2-3 | TRBV18 | CASSPVASGSIVASTDTQYF
TRBJ2-3 | TRBV7-6 | CASSRRGGLTDTQYF
TRBJ1-1 | TRBV7-7 | CASSLAQGTEAFF
TRBJ2-1 | TRBV4-3 | CASSKAENFLSYNEQFF
TRBJ1-1 | TRBV5-1 | CASSLETPGRPYINTEAFF
TRBJ2-7 | TRBV28 | CASSRSFYEQYF
TRBJ2-7 | TRBV13 | CASSSGTNFGGDTYEQYF
TRBJ2-3 | TRBV2 | CASRDRGTDTQYF
TRBJ2-7 | TRBV5-4 | CASSSRQGFGEQYF
TRBJ2-7 | TRBV2 | CASREGASYEQYF